A single sample is the source of the 21 T cell receptor beta chains below, sequenced in a study of blood T cells in healthy people across ages. Then a second PCR, running about 6 to 11 cycles, was carried out with a sample-barcoded 5' primer and a J-beta primer mix. MiXCR, run by TCRdb on the 5' RACE reads, gives a single entry per CDR3 protein. The table shows some 670,000 distinct CDR3 sequences, with over 40% occurring only once. The source material was blood. These receptors all come from an elderly woman in good health.

The CDR3 bases are TGTGCCAGCAGTTTGGGGCTAGCGGAACAGTATTTT. It specifies CASSLGLAEQYF. The chain uses TRBV28 and TRBJ2-3; TRBD2 matches at 7 bases. Germline V gene sequence: CDR1 MDHEN, CDR2 SYDVKM. CDR3 length: 12 amino acids. Unmatched junction bases numbered 6, after V lost 3 bases and J lost 12 bases.

V is TRBV6-5 and J is TRBJ2-3; the D call may be TRBD1 or TRBD2 (7 bases each). Germline CDR1 and CDR2: MNHEY and SVGAGI. The CDR3 is made up of 15 amino acids. Trimming pared 0 bases from V and 6 bases from J, leaving 13 bases between. For the CDR3, the DNA is TGTGCCAGCAGTTACTCGAGGCAGGGGGGGGATACGCAGTATTTT. Translation gives CASSYSRQGGDTQYF.

The rearrangement uses TRBV21-1 and TRBJ2-3; the table assigns TRBD2, which was not confirmed against the DNA. TRBV21-1 is a known pseudogene. CDR3 size: 16 residues. CDR3 amino acids: CASSNRTSGSTDTQYF. CDR3 in DNA: TGTGCCAGCAGCAATCGGACTAGCGGGTCTACAGATACGCAGTATTTT.

V and J are TRBV27 and TRBJ1-6; maybe TRBD1 (6 bases). The CDR3 is made up of 14 amino acids. The V end lost 5 bases, the J end lost 10 bases, and 15 bases lay between the germline ends. The germline CDR1 and CDR2 sequences are MNHEY and SMNVEV (reference sequence). CDR3 DNA sequence: TGTGCCAGCAGTCCACAGGGCCCTGGGTCACCCCTCCACTTT. Translated: CASSPQGPGSPLHF.

This clonotype appeared many times. J is TRBJ2-5 and V is TRBV15; unclear D gene. The length of the CDR3 is 15 residues. V shed 2 bases and J shed 1 base, with 11 bases lying between them. Germline CDR1 LNHNV, CDR2 YYDKDF (reference sequence). The CDR3 nucleotides read TGTGCCACCAGCAGAACCAGAACTTTCCAAGAGACCCAGTACTTC. The encoded protein is CATSRTRTFQETQYF.

For this clonotype: A read error may be the cause here, since a much bigger clone is one base away. The rearrangement links TRBV7-9 to TRBJ2-5; D might be TRBD2 (5 bases). Near its end, the DNA agrees better with TRBJ2-1, so the J call may be wrong. CDR1 and CDR2 from the germline V gene are SEHNR and FQNEAQ (reference sequence). CDR3 length equals 11 residues. The DNA of the CDR3 is TGTGCCAGCAGTTATTGGGAGACCCAGTTCTTC. Its protein is CASSYWETQFF.

This clonotype was detected many times. With a much larger clone just one base away, this may be a read error. J is TRBJ2-7 and V is TRBV9; possible D gene TRBD1, 5 bases. With 2 bases removed from V and 7 bases from J, the gap between germline ends came to 13 bases. The CDR3 covers 13 residues. CDR1 SGDLS and CDR2 YYNGEE come from the germline V gene. The CDR3 sequence is CASSVEQGYEQYF. DNA of the CDR3: TGTGCCAGCAGCGTGGAGCAGGGCTATGAGCAGTACTTC.

This clonotype occurred a few times. V usage is TRBV2 and J usage is TRBJ2-7; the match to TRBD1 covers 7 bases. The CDR3 has 12 residues. J gave up 2 bases and V 6 bases, and 1 base lay outside the gene matches. From germline, CDR1 is SNHLY and CDR2 FYNNEI. The CDR3 DNA is TGTGCCAGCAGCAGGGGGACCTACGAGCAGTACTTC. Amino acids: CASSRGTYEQYF.

V usage is TRBV6-1 and J usage is TRBJ2-1; D is possibly TRBD1 or TRBD2 (6 bases each). Germline-derived CDR1 and CDR2 are MNHNS and SASEGT. Trimming pared 6 bases from V and 8 bases from J, leaving 26 bases between. The CDR3 consists of 17 residues. The chain's CDR3 is CASRPVRGLNSHYEQFF. CDR3 in DNA: TGTGCCAGCAGGCCAGTCAGGGGACTCAATAGTCACTATGAGCAGTTCTTC.

This rearrangement joins TRBV3-1 to TRBJ2-6; no reliable D call. Trimming removed 8 bases from V and 9 bases from J, with 11 bases in between. The CDR3 spans 12 residues. Germline CDR1 is LGHDT and CDR2 is YNNKEL (reference sequence). The CDR3 DNA is TGTGCCAGCGGGGTATGGGACAACGTCCTGACTTTC. Translating it yields CASGVWDNVLTF.

V gene TRBV20-1 combines with J gene TRBJ2-5, with no clear D. Matching the DNA end better, TRBJ2-7 makes the J call doubtful. Germline values: CDR1 DFQATT, CDR2 SNEGSKA (reference sequence). CDR3 length: 13 amino acids. CDR3 residues: CSATQDASFEQYF. In DNA form, the CDR3 reads TGCAGTGCTACCCAGGACGCAAGCTTCGAGCAGTACTTC.

The chain joins TRBV25-1 to TRBJ1-2; TRBD1 matches at 7 bases. After removal of 3 bases from V and 5 bases from J, the junction contained 9 bases not matched to a gene. The CDR3 runs 15 residues. Germline V gene data show CDR1 as MGHDK and CDR2 as SYGVNS. In DNA, the CDR3 is TGTGCCAGCAGTGACTACGCCGGGACAGATTATGGCTACACCTTC. Translating it yields CASSDYAGTDYGYTF.

In the case of this clonotype: Given a much more abundant clone one base away, this may be a read error. The chain has TRBV3-1 and TRBJ2-5; 8 positions match TRBD1. CDR1 is LGHDT, CDR2 YNNKEL, per germline (reference sequence). V lost 7 bases, J lost 11 bases, and 12 bases stayed unmatched. CDR3 length: 13 amino acids. This chain's CDR3 is CASKRTGYGEQYF. The CDR3 nucleotides are TGTGCCAGCAAAAGGACAGGGTACGGTGAGCAGTACTTC.

This rearrangement joins TRBV6-2 or TRBV6-3 to TRBJ2-5; no clear D gene. In germline, CDR1 is MNHEY, CDR2 SVGEGT. This CDR3 contains 14 residues. Trimming left V 7 bases short and J 1 base short, with 13 bases between. The CDR3 sequence is CASTVDRLQETQYF. As DNA, the CDR3 is TGTGCCAGCACCGTGGACCGACTCCAAGAGACCCAGTACTTC.

This clonotype was detected once. This chain uses TRBV12-3 or TRBV12-4 with TRBJ2-7, with D hard to call. This CDR3 spans 12 amino acids. Trimming left V 7 bases short and J 3 bases short, with 10 bases between. CDR3 coding DNA: TGTGCCAGCATTCCCAGGTTCTACGAGCAGTACTTC. It is translated as CASIPRFYEQYF.

The V call is TRBV15, the J call TRBJ2-1; tentative D call: TRBD2 (5 bases). This CDR3 contains 19 residues. Germline CDR1 and CDR2: LNHNV and YYDKDF (reference sequence). Trimming cost V 0 bases and J 4 bases, with 22 bases left between them. This chain's CDR3 is CATSRDRGSNFYIYNEQFF. CDR3 coding DNA: TGTGCCACCAGCAGAGATCGCGGGTCCAATTTCTATATATACAATGAGCAGTTCTTC. The full variable domain, in which reference TRBV15 and TRBJ2-1 provide the parts outside the CDR3, is DAMVIQNPRYQVTQFGKPVTLSCSQTLNHNVMYWYQQKSSQAPKLLFHYYDKDFNNEADTPDNFQSRRPNTSFCFLDIRSPGLGDTAMYLCATSRDRGSNFYIYNEQFFGPGTRLTVL.

In nucleotides, the CDR3 is TGCAGTGCTAGAGGCCCTGAGCAGTTCTTC. Protein sequence: CSARGPEQFF. The chain couples TRBV20-1 to TRBJ2-1; D ambiguous. The V end was cut by 1 base, the J end by 9 bases, with 4 bases between. Germline loops: CDR1 DFQATT, CDR2 SNEGSKA (reference sequence). This CDR3 has 10 amino acids.

This chain links TRBV5-1 with TRBJ2-3, with 7 positions matching TRBD1. Per the germline V gene, CDR1 is SGHRS and CDR2 is YFSETQ. This CDR3 is 14 amino acids long. With 1 base clipped from V and 6 bases from J, the junction kept 5 bases outside the gene matches. CDR3 nucleotides: TGCGCCAGCAGCTTGATAGGGGGCCTCGATACGCAGTATTTT. Its translation is CASSLIGGLDTQYF.

V is TRBV5-8 and J is TRBJ1-2; no clear D. Per the germline V gene, CDR1 is SGHTS and CDR2 is YDEGEE. V was shortened by 2 bases and J by 5 bases, with 10 bases between the two germline ends. The CDR3 contains 13 residues. In nucleotides, the CDR3 is TGTGCCAGCAGCTTCGCCGTTGGATATGGCTACACCTTC. Its translation: CASSFAVGYGYTF.

Concerning this clonotype itself: A read error may explain this, as a much larger clone is one base away. This chain connects TRBV2 to TRBJ1-6, with D possibly matching TRBD1 (6 bases). This CDR3 spans 12 amino acids. The V and J ends lost 11 bases and 10 bases respectively, with 15 bases between them. From germline, CDR1 is SNHLY and CDR2 FYNNEI. The CDR3 DNA reads as TGTGCCCGCGGGAGGGGGAGATCACCCCTCCACTTT. Amino acid sequence: CARGRGRSPLHF.

The V gene is TRBV12-3 or TRBV12-4, the J gene TRBJ2-1; 11 bases match TRBD2. V lost 8 bases, J lost 7 bases, and 10 bases stayed unmatched. This CDR3 has 15 amino acids. The CDR3 DNA sequence: TGTGCCAGCGAACGTAGCGGGAGGGCCGGAAATGAGCAGTTCTTC. Residues: CASERSGRAGNEQFF.